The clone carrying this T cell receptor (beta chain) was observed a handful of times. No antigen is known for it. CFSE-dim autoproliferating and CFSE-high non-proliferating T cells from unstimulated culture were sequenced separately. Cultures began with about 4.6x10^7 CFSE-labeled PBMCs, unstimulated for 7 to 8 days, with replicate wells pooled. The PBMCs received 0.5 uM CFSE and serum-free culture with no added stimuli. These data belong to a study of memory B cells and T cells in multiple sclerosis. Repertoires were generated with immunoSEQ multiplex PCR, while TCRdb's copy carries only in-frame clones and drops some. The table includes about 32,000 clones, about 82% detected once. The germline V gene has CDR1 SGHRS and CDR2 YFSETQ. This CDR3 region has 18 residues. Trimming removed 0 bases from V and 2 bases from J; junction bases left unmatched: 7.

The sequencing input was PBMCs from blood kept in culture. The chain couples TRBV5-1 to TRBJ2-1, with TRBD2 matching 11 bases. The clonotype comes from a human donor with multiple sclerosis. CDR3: CASSLANSGGVTYNEQFF. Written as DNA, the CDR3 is TGCGCCAGCAGCTTGGCCAATAGCGGGGGGGTTACCTACAATGAGCAGTTCTTC.